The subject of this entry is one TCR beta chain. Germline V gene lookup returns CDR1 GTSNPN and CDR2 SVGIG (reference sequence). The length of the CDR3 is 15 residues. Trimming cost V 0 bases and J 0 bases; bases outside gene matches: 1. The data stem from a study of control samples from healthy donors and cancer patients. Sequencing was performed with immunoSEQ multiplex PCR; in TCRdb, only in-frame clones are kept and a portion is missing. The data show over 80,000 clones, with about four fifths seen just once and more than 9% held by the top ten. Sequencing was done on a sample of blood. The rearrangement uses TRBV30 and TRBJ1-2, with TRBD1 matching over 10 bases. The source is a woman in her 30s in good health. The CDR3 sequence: CAWSVGQGANYGYTF. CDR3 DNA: TGTGCCTGGAGTGTAGGACAGGGGGCTAACTATGGCTACACCTTC.